This TCR beta chain was sequenced for a study of OX40 agonist ivuxolimab in advanced cancers. Regarding the complete study: Ivuxolimab was an agonistic, fully human IgG2 monoclonal antibody directed against OX40 (CD134), a costimulatory receptor. Intravenous ivuxolimab was administered to patients every 2 weeks at six dose levels: 0.01, 0.1, 0.3, 1.5, 3 and 10 mg/kg. Of the 50 to 55 patients in dose escalation, 19 had hepatocellular carcinoma, approximately 15 had melanoma, 9 had renal cell carcinoma and 9 had head and neck cancer. The dose-escalation cohort was approximately 83% male with a mean age of 60 years, ranging from about 23 to 85. Prior anti-PD-1, anti-PD-L1 or anti-CTLA-4 therapy was permitted, and checkpoint inhibitors had been received by approximately 39% of dose-escalation patients. Partial responses occurred in three dose-escalation patients: two with cutaneous melanoma and one with hepatocellular carcinoma. Peripheral TCRbeta sequencing was intended to test whether TCR sequence diversity was altered and clonal T-cell expansion was caused by ivuxolimab. The paper reports the monotherapy dose-escalation portion (N of about 50 patients) of the phase I ivuxolimab trial.

The full study reports these points: After ivuxolimab, expanded clones were on average more numerous among CD8+ T cells than among CD4+ T cells. The antigen specificity of the clonally expanded peripheral T cells was not determined. Low levels of normalized T-cell clonal expansion were also seen in some patients who did not respond. In the 0.1-3.0 mg/kg groups, partial responders had among the lowest normalized peripheral clonal expansion, particularly in CD8+ T cells. At doses of 0.1 to 3.0 mg/kg, clonal expansion of both CD4+ and CD8+ T cells in blood was seen between baseline and week 6.

Turning to this clone: Its antigen has not been determined. Base-call qualities are not available, and no considerably larger clone is one nucleotide away.

Genomic DNA was isolated from the sorted cells so that the TCRbeta CDR3 region could be sequenced. TCRbeta CDR3 regions were sequenced using the immunoSEQ Assay. TCRdb mirrors the immuneACCESS table, restricted to in-frame sequences. Some clones are absent from its copies; in checked studies, under half trace to an unresolved V gene, and the reason for the others is unknown. The sample table records about 92,000 clones; about 84% of these occur just once. The ten biggest clones cover approximately 5.5% of the sample. Patients with a history of autoimmune disease or receiving systemic immunosuppression were excluded from the trial. Peripheral blood for TCR sequencing was collected from all dose cohorts at baseline, on cycle 4 day 1, and on cycle 7 day 1. Samples came from an open-label, multicenter, first-in-human phase I dose-escalation trial of ivuxolimab. Adults with locally advanced or metastatic head and neck squamous cell, hepatocellular, melanoma or renal cell carcinoma were enrolled in the trial. CD4+ and CD8+ T cells were sorted separately from peripheral blood before TCR sequencing.

Relative to germline, V is 1 base shorter and J is 4 bases shorter, with 9 bases between their ends. As encoded in the germline V gene, CDR1 is MNHNS while CDR2 is SASEGT. From cysteine to phenylalanine, the CDR3 is 14 amino acids long. This entry keeps only the CDR3 DNA: 42 bases, framed from base 1. The sequence came from an adult with an advanced solid tumor such as melanoma, head and neck, liver or kidney cancer. This sample comprised CD4+ or CD8+ T cells sorted from blood, obtained in a trial of the OX40 agonist ivuxolimab. This receptor chain uses TRBV6-1 and TRBJ2-3; TRBD2 might be the D gene, on 5 matching bases. The CDR3 protein is CASSEERSADTQYF. The DNA is as follows: TGTGCCAGCAGTGAAGAACGTAGCGCAGATACGCAGTATTTT.